These 6 T cell receptor beta chains share one sample of origin, sequenced in a study of T cell repertoires in cytomegalovirus infection. TCRdb reprocessed the reads with MiXCR, giving one entry per CDR3 protein. This sample carries around 190,000 distinct CDR3 sequences, 13% to 15% of them seen once, and the ten largest clones take 25% to 30%. The specimen was PBMCs. Receptor source: a human donor in good health (CMV status not recorded). Some clones in this sample may be carry-over from other donors' samples.

This clonotype was seen at least ten times. The chain has TRBV7-2 and TRBJ2-3; no definite D call. Per germline, CDR1 SGHTA and CDR2 FQGNSA. The V end lost 0 bases, the J end lost 1 base, and 11 bases lay between the germline ends. The length of the CDR3 is 16 residues. The CDR3 sequence: CASSLAEQKGTDTQYF. DNA of the CDR3: TGTGCCAGCAGCTTAGCGGAGCAGAAAGGCACAGATACGCAGTATTTT.

Many counts were recorded for this clonotype. The V gene is TRBV7-8, the J gene TRBJ1-1, with D hard to call. This CDR3 is built from 12 residues. The germline gives CDR1 SGHVS, CDR2 FQNEAQ. V was cut by 1 base and J by 7 bases, with 7 bases left in between. CDR3 DNA: TGTGCCAGCAGCTTAGGGCAGCGTGAAGCTTTCTTT. It translates to CASSLGQREAFF.

This clonotype was recorded many times. The rearrangement joins TRBV10-3 to TRBJ2-1; TRBD1 matches 12 bases. This CDR3 comprises 14 residues. Germline V gene data show CDR1 as ENHRY and CDR2 as SYGVKD. With V trimmed by 10 bases and J by 8 bases, 9 bases remained unmatched. In nucleotides, the CDR3 is TGTGCCACCGGTCAGGGACAGGGGGCTGATGAGCAGTTCTTC. Its protein product is CATGQGQGADEQFF.

This clonotype has ten or more counts. V is TRBV7-2 and J is TRBJ1-1, with 7 nucleotides matching TRBD1. Losses at the gene ends were 5 bases for V and 1 base for J; bases not matched to a gene: 7. The CDR3 spans 15 residues. Germline V CDR1 and CDR2: SGHTA, FQGNSA. DNA for the CDR3: TGTGCCAGCAGCCCTGACAGGGTGAGGAACACTGAAGCTTTCTTT. Translated: CASSPDRVRNTEAFF.

This clonotype occurred many times. The rearrangement uses TRBV7-2 and TRBJ2-6; 8 bases map to TRBD1. V shed 0 bases, J shed 4 bases, and the junction held 5 bases outside the gene matches. This CDR3 is 17 amino acids long. Germline CDR1 reads SGHTA; CDR2 reads FQGNSA. The CDR3 DNA reads as TGTGCCAGCAGCTTAGCGCAGGGGGCGCGGGGGGCCAACGTCCTGACTTTC. This translates into CASSLAQGARGANVLTF.

This clonotype was observed a few times. The chain has TRBV7-2 and TRBJ2-3; 7 bases align to TRBD1. Germline CDR1 SGHTA, CDR2 FQGNSA. CDR3 length equals 16 residues. The J segment lost 6 bases and the V segment lost 1 base, leaving 10 bases of the junction unmatched. CDR3 bases: TGTGCCAGCAGCTTAGGTAGACAGGGTACAACGGATACGCAGTATTTT. Amino acid sequence: CASSLGRQGTTDTQYF. The variable domain in full, with the rest retrieved from reference TRBV7-2 and TRBJ2-3, is GAGVSQSPSNKVTEKGKDVELRCDPISGHTALYWYRQSLGQGLEFLIYFQGNSAPDKSGLPSDRFSAERTGGSVSTLTIQRTQQEDSAVYLCASSLGRQGTTDTQYFGPGTRLTVL.